These 21 T cell receptor beta chains originate from one sample sequenced in a study of T cell responses to AZD1222 COVID-19 vaccine. Libraries were prepared by immunoSEQ multiplex PCR; TCRdb keeps only in-frame clonotypes and omits some of them. The data contain about 200,000 clones, 80% to 95% of them singletons. Sequences were derived from peripheral blood, sampled 28 days after the second AZD1222 dose. These receptors were collected from an adult who received the AZD1222 COVID-19 vaccine.

The V call is TRBV5-1, the J call TRBJ1-1; possible D gene TRBD1, 6 bases. Per the germline V gene, CDR1 is SGHRS and CDR2 is YFSETQ. V was pared by 0 bases and J by 0 bases, with 15 bases between. The CDR3 length is 17 residues. CDR3 DNA: TGCGCCAGCAGCTTGGAAGGGGGGCGCAGGGTGAACACTGAAGCTTTCTTT. This codes for CASSLEGGRRVNTEAFF.

The chain combines TRBV2 with TRBJ2-2; D unresolved. Germline CDR1 and CDR2: SNHLY and FYNNEI. This CDR3 comprises 17 residues. V lost 6 bases, J lost 0 bases, and 17 bases lay in between. Here the CDR3 reads CASREPAEPSNTGELFF. In DNA, the CDR3 is TGTGCCAGCAGGGAACCTGCGGAGCCCTCGAACACCGGGGAGCTGTTTTTT.

This chain joins TRBV4-1 and TRBJ1-3; D uncertain. This CDR3 spans 15 amino acids. V lost 1 base and J lost 0, with 7 bases in between. Germline V gives CDR1 MGHRA, CDR2 YSYEKL. DNA of the CDR3: TGCGCCAGCAGCCAAGCGCTGACCTCTGGAAACACCATATATTTT. Its translation: CASSQALTSGNTIYF.

This chain connects TRBV24-1 to TRBJ1-5; TRBD1 matches 8 bases. CDR1 is KGHDR and CDR2 is SFDVKD in the germline V gene. The CDR3 has 14 residues. V was clipped by 7 bases and J by 4 bases; unmatched bases: 5. The CDR3 DNA reads as TGTGCCACCAGGGGGACAGGAAGAAATCAGCCCCAGCATTTT. This codes for CATRGTGRNQPQHF.

The chain carries TRBV6-5 and TRBJ1-1, with a tentative D call TRBD1 (6 bases). This CDR3 is 14 amino acids long. Germline CDR1 reads MNHEY; CDR2 reads SVGAGI. The germline V and J ends were trimmed by 0 bases and 6 bases, with 11 bases remaining between them. Here the CDR3 reads CASSYSGGHAEAFF. The CDR3 DNA is TGTGCCAGCAGTTACTCGGGGGGCCACGCTGAAGCTTTCTTT.

The rearrangement links TRBV9 to TRBJ2-1, with 12 bases identical to TRBD2. The CDR3 sequence is 17 residues long. V shed 0 bases and J 1 base; nucleotides not matched to a gene: 2. Germline CDR1 and CDR2: SGDLS and YYNGEE. The CDR3 loop is CASSVATSGGSYNEQFF. The CDR3 DNA follows: TGTGCCAGCAGCGTAGCGACTAGCGGGGGATCCTACAATGAGCAGTTCTTC. Full variable domain (outside the CDR3, taken from reference TRBV9 and TRBJ2-1): DSGVTQTPKHLITATGQRVTLRCSPRSGDLSVYWYQQSLDQGLQFLIQYYNGEERAKGNILERFSAQQFPDLHSELNLSSLELGDSALYFCASSVATSGGSYNEQFFGPGTRLTVL.

This sequence joins TRBV6-1 and TRBJ2-4; D might be TRBD2 (5 bases). CDR3 length: 16 amino acids. Germline CDR1 is MNHNS and CDR2 is SASEGT. Trimming removed 1 base from V and 0 bases from J, with 10 bases in between. For the CDR3, the DNA is TGTGCCAGCAGTGAAGGGGAGAGCCTAGCCAAAAACATTCAGTACTTC. Amino acids: CASSEGESLAKNIQYF.

This chain links TRBV14 with TRBJ1-6; TRBD1 matches 7 bases. Germline assignment: CDR1 SGHDN and CDR2 FVKESK. CDR3 length: 17 amino acids. Trimming took 4 bases from V and 9 from J; bases not matched to a gene: 15. The CDR3 here is CASSLGLQSNRGSPLHF. CDR3 in DNA: TGTGCCAGCAGCCTTGGACTCCAATCGAACAGGGGTTCACCCCTCCACTTT.

The chain uses TRBV9 and TRBJ1-1, with D maybe TRBD1 (6 bases). Germline V gene lookup returns CDR1 SGDLS and CDR2 YYNGEE. CDR3 length equals 15 residues. The V end lost 0 bases, the J end lost 7 bases, and 16 bases lay between the germline ends. CDR3 DNA sequence: TGTGCCAGCAGCGTAGCACAAACAGGGATTGATGAAGCTTTCTTT. Translation: CASSVAQTGIDEAFF.

This clone was observed a few times. This chain joins TRBV3-1 (or the pseudogene TRBV3-2) and TRBJ1-6; D ambiguous. The CDR3 has 12 amino acids. With 1 base removed from V and 10 bases from J, the gap between germline ends came to 5 bases. CDR1 LGHDT and CDR2 YNNKEL come from the germline V gene (reference sequence). CDR3 region: CASSQGRSPLHF. CDR3 nucleotides: TGTGCCAGCAGCCAAGGGAGATCACCCCTCCACTTT.

This chain connects TRBV12-3 or TRBV12-4 to TRBJ1-2, with 8 nucleotides matching TRBD1. With V trimmed by 7 bases and J by 8 bases, 9 bases remained unmatched. CDR3 length: 13 residues. The CDR3 coding sequence is TGTGCCAGCACCAATACAGGGGGTTACGGCTACACCTTC. Translating gives CASTNTGGYGYTF.

This CDR3 reads CASSQDLGSETQYF. In nucleotides, the CDR3 is TGCGCCAGCAGCCAAGATTTGGGCTCAGAGACCCAGTACTTC. This chain uses TRBV4-3 with TRBJ2-5, with unresolved D. Germline V gene lookup returns CDR1 LGHNA and CDR2 YSLEER. V gave up 0 bases and J gave up 4 bases, with 9 bases separating them. The CDR3 contains 14 residues.

The chain carries TRBV6-5 and TRBJ1-5, with 9 bases aligning to TRBD1. This CDR3 contains 14 residues. With 2 bases clipped from V and 5 bases from J, the junction kept 1 base outside the gene matches. Germline CDR1 is MNHEY and CDR2 is SVGAGI. This chain's CDR3 is CASSYRQGDQPQHF. The CDR3 nucleotides read TGTGCCAGCAGTTACAGACAGGGGGATCAGCCCCAGCATTTT.

The chain combines TRBV4-3 with TRBJ1-2; D may be TRBD1 (6 bases). The CDR3 runs to 15 residues. CDR1 is LGHNA, CDR2 YSLEER, per germline. Deletions cut 1 base from V and 8 bases from J, with 17 bases between. Written as DNA, the CDR3 is TGCGCCAGCAGCCAAGCCCGTGGACAGTCGGGCGGCTACACCTTC. This codes for CASSQARGQSGGYTF.

This rearrangement joins TRBV5-1 to TRBJ2-7; D possibly corresponds to TRBD1 (6 bases). CDR3 length: 15 residues. Germline values: CDR1 SGHRS, CDR2 YFSETQ. V lost 0 bases to trimming and J lost 0 bases, with 10 bases between them. CDR3 sequence reads: CASSLGQESSYEQYF. DNA for the CDR3: TGCGCCAGCAGCTTGGGACAGGAGAGCTCCTACGAGCAGTACTTC.

This clone showed up just once. The chain uses TRBV5-1 and TRBJ1-1; D unresolved. The CDR3 runs 14 residues. Germline V CDR1 and CDR2: SGHRS, YFSETQ. V was trimmed by 0 bases and J by 1 base, leaving 7 bases between them. In DNA form, the CDR3 reads TGCGCCAGCAGCTTGGCGAGCGGGAACACTGAAGCTTTCTTT. This gives the protein CASSLASGNTEAFF.

This chain joins TRBV7-9 and TRBJ2-5; tentatively, D is TRBD2 (5 bases). Trimming took 3 bases from V and 3 from J, leaving 14 bases between them. The CDR3 has 15 amino acids. The V gene's germline CDR1 is SEHNR and CDR2 FQNEAQ (reference sequence). The CDR3 here is CASSFETILKETQYF. The CDR3 coding sequence is TGTGCCAGCAGCTTTGAGACTATTTTAAAAGAGACCCAGTACTTC.

CDR3 in amino acids: CASSADRVGGYTF. CDR3 nucleotides: TGCGCCAGCAGTGCGGACAGGGTGGGAGGCTACACCTTC. The rearrangement links TRBV10-1 to TRBJ1-2; TRBD1 agrees at 8 bases. The CDR3 length is 13 residues. Germline loops: CDR1 WNHNN, CDR2 SYGVQD (reference sequence). With V trimmed by 4 bases and J by 8 bases, 6 bases remained unmatched.

The CDR3 nucleotides are TGTGCCAGCAGTACAGGGACTAGCGGAAAAAACATTCAGTACTTC. Translating it yields CASSTGTSGKNIQYF. The gene calls are TRBV2 and TRBJ2-4; 11 bases match TRBD2. With 5 bases clipped from V and 4 bases from J, the junction kept 4 bases outside the gene matches. The CDR3 totals 15 residues. The germline gives CDR1 SNHLY, CDR2 FYNNEI. Full variable domain (rest looked up from reference TRBV2 and TRBJ2-4): EPEVTQTPSHQVTQMGQEVILRCVPISNHLYFYWYRQILGQKVEFLVSFYNNEISEKSEIFDDQFSVERPDGSNFTLKIRSTKLEDSAMYFCASSTGTSGKNIQYFGAGTRLSVL.

The J gene is TRBJ1-1, the V gene TRBV11-2; D possibly corresponds to TRBD1 (5 bases). V was cut by 0 bases and J by 8 bases, with 7 bases left in between. Germline V lookup: CDR1 SGHAT, CDR2 FQNNGV. The CDR3 runs to 12 residues. In DNA, the CDR3 is TGTGCCAGCAGCTTAGATTGGGGGGAAGCTTTCTTT. Amino acids: CASSLDWGEAFF. Using reference TRBV11-2 and TRBJ1-1 for the parts outside the CDR3, the full variable domain is EAGVAQSPRYKIIEKRQSVAFWCNPISGHATLYWYQQILGQGPKLLIQFQNNGVVDDSQLPKDRFSAERLKGVDSTLKIQPAKLEDSAVYLCASSLDWGEAFFGQGTRLTVV.

The chain combines TRBV5-1 with TRBJ1-2, with 7 positions matching TRBD1. V shed 4 bases and J 5 bases; nucleotides not matched to a gene: 11. Germline values: CDR1 SGHRS, CDR2 YFSETQ. The CDR3 totals 15 residues. CDR3 residues: CASSPLRGQGYGYTF. Written as DNA, the CDR3 is TGCGCCAGCAGCCCCTTGAGGGGGCAGGGGTATGGCTACACCTTC.